What follows are 15 T cell receptor beta chains derived from one specimen sequenced in a study of blood T cell repertoires in COVID-19. The method was immunoSEQ multiplex PCR; TCRdb's version includes in-frame clones alone and lacks a portion of them. The data show roughly 150,000 clones, roughly 89% seen once. Source material: peripheral blood. These receptors were taken from a human donor in a cohort sampled during active COVID-19.

The CDR3 coding sequence is TGTGCCAGTAGTACTCCGGGGCAGGGGCTAACTACCGGGGAGCTGTTTTTT. Its translation is CASSTPGQGLTTGELFF. The chain joins TRBV19 to TRBJ2-2, with a weak D call TRBD1 (6 bases). V lost 4 bases and J 5 bases, leaving 20 bases between the germline ends. Germline-derived CDR1 and CDR2 are LNHDA and SQIVND (reference sequence). This CDR3 has 17 amino acids.

This chain uses TRBV6-5 with TRBJ2-7; D may be TRBD1 (6 bases). The V gene's germline CDR1 is MNHEY and CDR2 SVGAGI. The CDR3 runs to 14 residues. Trimming took 3 bases from V and 4 from J, leaving 13 bases between them. Here the CDR3 DNA reads TGTGCCAGCAGTTATAGTGGGGGCCGATACGAGCAGTACTTC. Residues: CASSYSGGRYEQYF.

The chain recombines TRBV6-5 with TRBJ2-7; 9 positions match TRBD2. CDR3 length: 15 amino acids. Germline CDR1 MNHEY, CDR2 SVGAGI. Unmatched junction bases numbered 4, after V lost 4 bases and J lost 0 bases. CDR3 sequence: CASSFTAGGSYEQYF. The CDR3 bases are TGTGCCAGCAGTTTCACAGCGGGGGGCTCCTACGAGCAGTACTTC.

In DNA form, the CDR3 reads TGTGCCAGCAGGGACAGGAGCTCCTATAATTCACCCCTCCACTTT. Protein: CASRDRSSYNSPLHF. The chain carries TRBV5-6 and TRBJ1-6, with 7 positions matching TRBD1. With V trimmed by 5 bases and J by 0 bases, 2 bases remained unmatched. Germline CDR1 reads SGHDT; CDR2 reads YYEEEE. The CDR3 runs to 15 residues.

The rearrangement joins TRBV3-1 (or the pseudogene TRBV3-2) to TRBJ1-2, with 10 bases identical to TRBD1. J lost 5 bases, V lost 6 bases, and 6 bases had no gene match. Germline V gene sequence: CDR1 LGHDT, CDR2 YNNKEL (reference sequence). CDR3 length: 14 amino acids. CDR3 loop: CASRPSGQGYGYTF. For the CDR3, the DNA is TGTGCCAGCAGGCCCTCGGGACAGGGGTATGGCTACACCTTC.

This chain connects TRBV27 to TRBJ1-2, with 7 nucleotides matching TRBD1. CDR1 and CDR2 (germline): MNHEY, SMNVEV (reference sequence). The V and J ends lost 1 base and 4 bases, in that order; junction bases with no gene match: 6. The CDR3 contains 15 residues. CDR3 nucleotide sequence: TGTGCCAGCAGTTTATTTGGGACAGACCTCTATGGCTACACCTTC. As protein: CASSLFGTDLYGYTF.

V gene TRBV7-8 combines with J gene TRBJ2-7, with 9 bases matching TRBD2. The CDR3 totals 19 residues. Germline loops: CDR1 SGHVS, CDR2 FQNEAQ. The junction had 18 bases not matched to a gene; V was cut back by 5 bases and J by 1 base. The chain's CDR3 is CASSLRTVLSGGGSYEQYF. The CDR3 DNA is TGTGCCAGCAGCCTCCGGACAGTTCTTAGCGGGGGAGGATCCTACGAGCAGTACTTC.

This clone came up a few times. The chain employs TRBV21-1 and TRBJ1-5; no check of the table's D call, TRBD1, against the DNA was made. TRBV21-1 is marked as a pseudogene. The CDR3 totals 14 residues. The CDR3 loop reads CASSKQGTGQPQHF. DNA of the CDR3: TGTGCCAGCAGCAAACAGGGGACGGGGCAGCCCCAGCATTTT.

The chain recombines TRBV6-5 with TRBJ1-6, with D unresolved. Deletions cut 2 bases from V and 9 bases from J, with 8 bases between. Germline V CDR1 and CDR2: MNHEY, SVGAGI. CDR3 length: 13 amino acids. CDR3 coding DNA: TGTGCCAGCAGTTACGGCCCGGGTTCACCCCTCCACTTT. Protein product: CASSYGPGSPLHF.

This clone has only one observation. This sequence joins TRBV19 and TRBJ1-1; D is unclear. Trimming removed 4 bases from V and 11 bases from J, with 14 bases in between. The CDR3 is 12 amino acids. Germline loops: CDR1 LNHDA, CDR2 SQIVND (reference sequence). The DNA for the CDR3 is TGTGCCAGTAGTACCATCCGGGGTACGGCTTTCTTT. This encodes CASSTIRGTAFF.

This rearrangement joins TRBV11-3 to TRBJ2-7; the D is unclear. This CDR3 region has 16 residues. CDR1 and CDR2 (germline): SGHNT, YENEEA. Trimming took 6 bases from V and 7 from J, leaving 25 bases between them. CDR3 sequence reads: CASRPARVGPSIEQYF. The CDR3 DNA reads as TGTGCCAGCAGGCCCGCTCGGGTCGGCCCCTCTATTGAGCAGTACTTC.

The gene calls are TRBV11-1 and TRBJ2-3, with 8 positions matching TRBD2. The CDR3 is made up of 15 amino acids. Trimming took 3 bases from V and 4 from J; bases not matched to a gene: 6. Germline V lookup: CDR1 SGHAT, CDR2 FQDESV (reference sequence). Here the CDR3 reads CASSFTRGGSDTQYF. CDR3 nucleotides: TGTGCCAGCAGCTTTACTCGGGGGGGCTCAGATACGCAGTATTTT. Together with reference TRBV11-1 and TRBJ2-3, the CDR3 gives the full variable domain: EAEVAQSPRYKITEKSQAVAFWCDPISGHATLYWYRQILGQGPELLVQFQDESVVDDSQLPKDRFSAERLKGVDSTLKIQPAELGDSAMYLCASSFTRGGSDTQYFGPGTRLTVL.

The gene calls are TRBV28 and TRBJ1-4; 11 nucleotides line up with TRBD1. Per germline, CDR1 MDHEN and CDR2 SYDVKM. This CDR3 has 18 amino acids. Trimming removed 3 bases from V and 1 base from J; junction bases left unmatched: 7. Here the CDR3 DNA reads TGTGCCAGCAGTTTTGTACGAGGGACAGGGGGAACTAATGAAAAACTGTTTTTT. It specifies CASSFVRGTGGTNEKLFF.

This chain links TRBV9 with TRBJ2-3, with TRBD2 matching 9 bases. The CDR3 extends over 15 amino acids. The germline CDR1 and CDR2 sequences are SGDLS and YYNGEE. Germline trimming cut 0 bases from V and 6 bases from J; bases unmatched to any gene: 5. CDR3 in amino acids: CASSVGAGGPDTQYF. CDR3 sequence (DNA): TGTGCCAGCAGCGTAGGGGCGGGGGGGCCGGATACGCAGTATTTT.

The J gene is TRBJ2-1, the V gene TRBV27; 14 nucleotides line up with TRBD2. The CDR3 is 16 residues long. CDR1 and CDR2 (germline): MNHEY, SMNVEV (reference sequence). J gave up 7 bases and V 6 bases, and 8 bases lay outside the gene matches. The CDR3 spells CASSAGTSGSRNEQFF. As DNA, the CDR3 is TGTGCCAGCAGCGCCGGGACTAGCGGGAGTAGGAATGAGCAGTTCTTC.